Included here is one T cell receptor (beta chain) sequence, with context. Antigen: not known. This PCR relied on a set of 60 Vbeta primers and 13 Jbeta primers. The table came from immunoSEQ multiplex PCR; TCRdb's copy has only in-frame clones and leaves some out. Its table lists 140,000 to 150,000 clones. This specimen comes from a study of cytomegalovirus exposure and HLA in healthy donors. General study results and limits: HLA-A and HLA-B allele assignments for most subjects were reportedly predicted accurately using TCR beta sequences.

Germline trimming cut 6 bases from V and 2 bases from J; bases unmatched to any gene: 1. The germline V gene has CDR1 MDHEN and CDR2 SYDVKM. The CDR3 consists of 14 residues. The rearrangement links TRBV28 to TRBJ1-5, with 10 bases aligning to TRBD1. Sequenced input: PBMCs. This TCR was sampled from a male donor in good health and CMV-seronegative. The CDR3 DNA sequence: TGTGCCAGCAGCGGGACAGGGGGCAATCAGCCCCAGCATTTT. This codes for CASSGTGGNQPQHF.